This T cell receptor beta chain is from a study of T cells in Graves' hyperthyroidism and ophthalmopathy. Overall study: Peripheral blood was taken when the disease was first diagnosed, before any treatment began.

Template material for amplifying TCR beta CDR3 regions consisted of RNA transcripts. The HTBI set primed first-round TCR CDR3 RT-PCR. A single record per CDR3 protein comes from TCRdb applying MiXCR to the multiplex PCR reads. The sample lists about 130,000 distinct CDR3 sequences; around 20% were seen once. Diagnosis of hyperthyroidism was new in patients aged 18 to 65, and its duration was under 2 months. Study-level points and caveats: Ophthalmopathy was separated from stable hyperthyroidism by a 13 V-J model.

V was trimmed by 5 bases and J by 7 bases, leaving 14 bases between them. Germline V gene sequence: CDR1 SNHLY, CDR2 FYNNEI. The length of the CDR3 is 13 residues. This clonotype was seen ten or more times. Its antigen is unknown. The sequencing sample was made of blood. The TCR originated in a woman in her 50s with Graves' hyperthyroidism that later progressed to Graves' ophthalmopathy. V usage is TRBV2 and J usage is TRBJ1-1; D unresolved. The CDR3 coding sequence is TGTGCCAGCAGTTCCTGGCCCGACGGTGAAGCTTTCTTT. Translation: CASSSWPDGEAFF.